The 18 T cell receptor beta chains reported below all come from one sample, sequenced in a study of blood T cell repertoires in COVID-19 (TCRdb year 2020). The library relied on the immunoSEQ multiplex PCR assay. TCRdb limited this immuneACCESS table to in-frame rearrangements with V and J called. A share of clones is missing; checked studies link under half to unresolved V genes, and the rest is unexplained. The sample table records approximately 190,000 clones; 82% of these occur just once. The top ten clonotypes cover around 8% of the sample. The sequencing input was peripheral blood. The receptor source for this set is a woman aged 55-69 years with COVID-19, enrolled during active disease.

This chain connects TRBV19 to TRBJ2-2; 9 bases line up with TRBD1. Per germline, CDR1 LNHDA and CDR2 SQIVND (reference sequence). The CDR3 length is 14 residues. J gave up 1 base and V 6 bases, and 0 bases lay outside the gene matches. Here the CDR3 reads CASRDRGNTGELFF. CDR3 DNA: TGTGCCAGTAGGGACAGGGGGAACACCGGGGAGCTGTTTTTT.

The chain carries TRBV6-1 and TRBJ2-7, with 7 bases that match TRBD1. Losses at the gene ends were 2 bases for V and 0 bases for J; bases not matched to a gene: 4. This CDR3 is built from 15 residues. Germline V CDR1 and CDR2: MNHNS, SASEGT. In nucleotides, the CDR3 is TGTGCCAGCAGTGAACAGAACAGGGGCTCCTACGAGCAGTACGTC. Protein sequence: CASSEQNRGSYEQYV.

This chain connects TRBV6-9 to TRBJ2-1; the D gene is possibly TRBD2 (7 bases). This CDR3 has 16 amino acids. V was pared by 4 bases and J by 7 bases, with 20 bases between. Looked up from germline, CDR1 is MNHGY and CDR2 is SVAAGI. CDR3 amino acids: CASSCEGGGLRNEQFF. In nucleotides, the CDR3 is TGTGCCAGCAGTTGTGAAGGGGGGGGGCTGAGGAATGAGCAGTTCTTC.

The V call is TRBV28, the J call TRBJ2-2; 9 bases map to TRBD1. Germline V gene lookup returns CDR1 MDHEN and CDR2 SYDVKM. This CDR3 has 15 amino acids. V shed 6 bases, J shed 7 bases, and the junction held 9 bases outside the gene matches. The CDR3 DNA reads as TGTGCCAGCAGGGGCTGGACAGGGGAAGGCGGGGAGCTGTTTTTT. Translating gives CASRGWTGEGGELFF.

The genes are TRBV30 and TRBJ1-5; tentatively, D is TRBD1 (5 bases). Germline V CDR1 and CDR2: GTSNPN, SVGIG (reference sequence). V was clipped by 1 base and J by 0 bases, with 10 bases between them. The CDR3 runs to 15 residues. CDR3 loop: CAWSAGELSNQPQHF. For the CDR3, the DNA is TGTGCCTGGAGTGCGGGGGAACTTAGCAATCAGCCCCAGCATTTT. The entire variable domain, with the rest obtained from reference TRBV30 and TRBJ1-5, is as follows: SQTIHQWPATLVQPVGSPLSLECTVEGTSNPNLYWYRQAAGRGLQLLFYSVGIGQISSEVPQNLSASRPQDRQFILSSKKLLLSDSGFYLCAWSAGELSNQPQHFGDGTRLSIL.

The chain is built from TRBV9 and TRBJ1-1, with TRBD1 as a possible D gene (6 bases). Germline CDR1 SGDLS, CDR2 YYNGEE. The CDR3 sequence is 15 residues long. The V gene lost 0 bases and the J gene lost 3 bases, with 12 bases spanning the gap. CDR3 nucleotides: TGTGCCAGCAGCGTAGCCACAGGGTGGGACACTGAAGCTTTCTTT. The encoded protein is CASSVATGWDTEAFF.

This chain joins TRBV7-9 and TRBJ1-1; D is possibly TRBD1 (6 bases). The CDR3 extends over 12 amino acids. The germline V gene encodes CDR1 SEHNR and CDR2 FQNEAQ (reference sequence). Between the trimmed V and J ends, which lost 5 bases and 11 bases, there was a span of 15 bases. CDR3 in amino acids: CASSITGLMAFF. The CDR3 DNA reads as TGTGCCAGCAGCATTACAGGGTTAATGGCTTTCTTT.

The chain combines TRBV28 with TRBJ1-3, with D unclear. From germline, CDR1 is MDHEN and CDR2 SYDVKM. This CDR3 has 13 residues. V was trimmed by 8 bases and J by 0 bases, leaving 8 bases between them. CDR3 residues: CASCTVSGNTIYF. The CDR3, as DNA: TGTGCCAGCTGCACGGTCTCTGGAAACACCATATATTTT.

The rearrangement uses TRBV5-6 and TRBJ2-1; TRBD2 matches at 12 bases. This CDR3 has 18 amino acids. Per the germline V gene, CDR1 is SGHDT and CDR2 is YYEEEE. J gave up 2 bases and V 2 bases, and 8 bases lay outside the gene matches. This chain's CDR3 is CASSFGASGGAPYNEQFF. CDR3 nucleotides: TGTGCCAGCAGCTTTGGTGCTAGCGGGGGGGCCCCCTACAATGAGCAGTTCTTC. The variable domain in full, completed from reference TRBV5-6 and TRBJ2-1, reads DAGVTQSPTHLIKTRGQQVTLRCSPKSGHDTVSWYQQALGQGPQFIFQYYEEEERQRGNFPDRFSGHQFPNYSSELNVNALLLGDSALYLCASSFGASGGAPYNEQFFGPGTRLTVL.

This clone was seen only a few times. V is TRBV5-6 and J is TRBJ1-2; 12 bases align to TRBD1. Unmatched junction bases numbered 5, after V lost 0 bases and J lost 8 bases. CDR1 is SGHDT and CDR2 is YYEEEE in the germline V gene. The CDR3 loop spans 15 amino acids. CDR3 sequence reads: CASSLAGTGGRGYTF. DNA for the CDR3: TGTGCCAGCAGCTTGGCGGGGACAGGGGGCCGAGGCTACACCTTC.

The V and J genes are TRBV5-1 and TRBJ1-1; perhaps TRBD1 as D (5 bases). The germline V gene has CDR1 SGHRS and CDR2 YFSETQ. Trimming took 4 bases from V and 1 from J, leaving 11 bases between them. The CDR3 is 14 amino acids. In nucleotides, the CDR3 is TGCGCCAGCAGCGGGGGGACGCCGAACACTGAAGCTTTCTTT. It translates to CASSGGTPNTEAFF.

The J gene is TRBJ1-6, the V gene TRBV19, with D possibly TRBD1 on 5 matching bases. The CDR3 runs to 12 residues. Germline loops: CDR1 LNHDA, CDR2 SQIVND (reference sequence). Trimming left V 9 bases short and J 8 bases short, with 11 bases between. The CDR3 region has the DNA TGTGCCAGCAGGGTGTCGGATTCACCCCTCCACTTT. This sequence encodes CASRVSDSPLHF.

This chain joins TRBV28 and TRBJ1-5; possible D gene TRBD1, 5 bases. Trimming took off 9 bases at V and 2 bases at J, with 11 bases between the two ends. Germline V gene data show CDR1 as MDHEN and CDR2 as SYDVKM. The CDR3 spans 13 residues. CDR3 DNA: TGTGCCAGTACCGACAGTCGCAATCAGCCCCAGCATTTT. It is translated as CASTDSRNQPQHF.

The chain employs TRBV11-1 and TRBJ2-3, with TRBD2 matching 7 bases. After removal of 2 bases from V and 1 base from J, the junction contained 3 bases not matched to a gene. The length of the CDR3 is 15 residues. Germline loops: CDR1 SGHAT, CDR2 FQDESV (reference sequence). CDR3 nucleotides: TGTGCCAGCAGCTTAATGAGCGGGGGCACAGATACGCAGTATTTT. Protein product: CASSLMSGGTDTQYF.

Note on this clone: Other DNA sequences from this sample encode an identical CDR3 as well. The genes are TRBV3-1 (or the pseudogene TRBV3-2) and TRBJ2-2, with no clear D. The germline gives CDR1 LGHDT, CDR2 YNNKEL (reference sequence). V dropped 4 bases and J dropped 1 base, with 4 bases sitting between them. This CDR3 is 13 amino acids long. CDR3 nucleotides: TGTGCCAGCAGCCGACAGAACACCGGGGAGCTGTTTTTT. As protein: CASSRQNTGELFF.

This chain connects TRBV19 to TRBJ1-1, with D hard to call. V was pared by 4 bases and J by 0 bases, with 15 bases between. The V gene's germline CDR1 is LNHDA and CDR2 SQIVND (reference sequence). The CDR3 runs to 16 residues. For the CDR3, the DNA is TGTGCCAGTAGTACCTCAAAGAGAATCATGAACACTGAAGCTTTCTTT. Protein sequence: CASSTSKRIMNTEAFF.

The chain carries TRBV7-2 and TRBJ1-2, with D perhaps TRBD1 (6 bases). V gave up 3 bases and J gave up 7 bases, with 15 bases separating them. This CDR3 is built from 14 residues. CDR1 SGHTA and CDR2 FQGNSA come from the germline V gene. Written as DNA, the CDR3 is TGTGCCAGCAGCTTTGATACAGGGTCAGCTGGCTACACCTTC. Protein: CASSFDTGSAGYTF.

This chain joins TRBV28 and TRBJ1-1, with D maybe TRBD1 (5 bases). Germline V gives CDR1 MDHEN, CDR2 SYDVKM. The CDR3 sequence is 14 residues long. V lost 5 bases and J 3 bases, leaving 13 bases between the germline ends. The CDR3 sequence: CASSPRRGYTEAFF. The CDR3 DNA reads TGTGCCAGCAGTCCCCGAAGGGGTTACACTGAAGCTTTCTTT.